The 14 T cell receptor beta chains below all came from one sample that was sequenced in a study of T-cell reconstitution after alpha-beta-depleted transplantation in children (dated by TCRdb to about 2016). According to the study, the label for this sample's treatment or condition signals: allogeneic hematopoietic cell transplantation with graft depleted of TCRalphabeta T cells and CD19 B cells. The library was produced with PCR. Sequenced using an Illumina HiSeq 2500. Molecular barcoding was employed in the preparation of TCR libraries, with unique molecular identifiers being used to normalize TCRbeta repertoire quantification. Using fastp trimming at Q25 and MiXCR clonotype assembly, TCRdb reanalyzed the public sequencing data and kept in-frame beta chains. Each CDR3 protein gets just one entry, which takes the most common genes and DNA from the rows behind it. For this sample the table gives fewer than 700,000 distinct CDR3 sequences, of which roughly 23% were detected only once. The ten biggest clones cover around an eighth of the sample.

The specimen was PBMCs, mostly from graft donor cells, collected 360 days after TCRalphabeta/CD19-depleted stem cell transplant. These receptors came from a boy younger than two who had a stem cell transplant for acute myeloid leukemia, so the T cells may come from the graft donor.

This clonotype came up many times. V gene TRBV7-9 combines with J gene TRBJ1-4; D is perhaps TRBD1 (5 bases). The V gene lost 5 bases and the J gene lost 7 bases, with 11 bases spanning the gap. CDR1 is SEHNR and CDR2 is FQNEAQ in the germline V gene (reference sequence). There are 13 residues in the CDR3. CDR3 in DNA: TGTGCCAGCAGCCTACGGACATCTGAAAAACTGTTTTTT. It is translated as CASSLRTSEKLFF.

This chain uses TRBV20-1 with TRBJ2-5; weak D call: TRBD1 (6 bases). The CDR3 spans 12 residues. Germline CDR1 DFQATT, CDR2 SNEGSKA (reference sequence). Between the trimmed V and J ends, which lost 4 bases and 5 bases, there was a span of 11 bases. The CDR3: CSATSRGETQYF. The CDR3, as DNA: TGCAGTGCTACGAGCAGGGGCGAGACCCAGTACTTC.

This clonotype appeared a few times. This rearrangement joins TRBV12-3 or TRBV12-4 to TRBJ2-1; TRBD1 might be the D (8 bases). V was clipped by 7 bases and J by 6 bases, with 19 bases between them. The length of the CDR3 is 15 residues. The CDR3 region has the DNA TGTGCCAGCACCACCGGACAGGGACTATTCAATGAGCAGTTCTTC. This sequence encodes CASTTGQGLFNEQFF.

This chain joins TRBV19 and TRBJ1-1; the D gene is possibly TRBD1 (5 bases). The CDR3 contains 15 residues. Per germline, CDR1 LNHDA and CDR2 SQIVND (reference sequence). V was pared by 4 bases and J by 4 bases, with 16 bases between. The CDR3 coding sequence is TGTGCCAGTAGTACCTACGCAGGGAGGGGCACTGAAGCTTTCTTT. This encodes CASSTYAGRGTEAFF.

This sequence joins TRBV5-1 and TRBJ2-3, with 7 positions matching TRBD2. Germline-derived CDR1 and CDR2 are SGHRS and YFSETQ. CDR3 size: 14 residues. V shed 4 bases, J shed 5 bases, and the junction held 7 bases outside the gene matches. CDR3 in amino acids: CASSPGLVGDTQYF. The CDR3 DNA reads TGCGCCAGCAGCCCCGGACTAGTAGGAGATACGCAGTATTTT.

This clonotype was detected only a few times. The rearrangement links TRBV12-3 or TRBV12-4 to TRBJ2-5; D call uncertain. This CDR3 has 14 amino acids. Trimming shortened V by 3 bases and J by 5 bases, and 13 bases separated the two germline ends. CDR3 amino acids: CASSFWGGEETQYF. In DNA form, the CDR3 reads TGTGCCAGCAGTTTCTGGGGTGGCGAGGAGACCCAGTACTTC.

This rearrangement joins TRBV13 to TRBJ2-1; 9 nucleotides match TRBD1. J lost 6 bases, V lost 5 bases, and 8 bases had no gene match. The CDR3 runs 15 residues. CDR1 and CDR2 from the germline V gene are PRHDT and FYEKMQ (reference sequence). In nucleotides, the CDR3 is TGTGCCAGCAGCCACCGGGACAGGGAGGTCAATGAGCAGTTCTTC. It codes for CASSHRDREVNEQFF.

The CDR3 nucleotides read TGCGCCAGCAGCGACGGGACTAGCGAAAATGAGCAGTTCTTC. Translating gives CASSDGTSENEQFF. V usage is TRBV5-1 and J usage is TRBJ2-1; 10 nucleotides align to TRBD2. The CDR3 length is 14 residues. The junction had 5 bases not matched to a gene; V was cut back by 4 bases and J by 7 bases. Per germline, CDR1 SGHRS and CDR2 YFSETQ.

Only a few counts were recorded for this clonotype. J is TRBJ1-3 and V is TRBV7-9; D call uncertain. Trimming took off 0 bases at V and 4 bases at J, with 10 bases between the two ends. The CDR3 contains 15 residues. The germline CDR1 and CDR2 sequences are SEHNR and FQNEAQ (reference sequence). The CDR3 is CASSLAEGRGNTIYF. DNA for the CDR3: TGTGCCAGCAGCTTAGCGGAGGGCAGAGGAAACACCATATATTTT.

The chain is built from TRBV7-7 and TRBJ2-5; the match to TRBD2 covers 12 bases. Germline V lookup: CDR1 SSHAT, CDR2 FNYEAQ (reference sequence). The CDR3 covers 15 residues. V shed 5 bases and J 5 bases; nucleotides not matched to a gene: 6. The chain's CDR3 is CASSTLAGGRETQYF. DNA of the CDR3: TGTGCCAGCAGCACGCTAGCGGGGGGGCGTGAGACCCAGTACTTC.

The genes are TRBV6-2 or TRBV6-3 and TRBJ2-3, with TRBD2 matching over 10 bases. There are 15 residues in the CDR3. In germline, CDR1 is MNHEY, CDR2 SVGEGT. With V trimmed by 6 bases and J by 4 bases, 7 bases remained unmatched. The DNA of the CDR3 is TGTGCCAGCAGATCCGGGACTAGCGTCGCAGATACGCAGTATTTT. Translated, it gives CASRSGTSVADTQYF.

Ten or more counts support this clonotype. This chain links TRBV7-8 with TRBJ1-2; 7 nucleotides match TRBD1. Per the germline V gene, CDR1 is SGHVS and CDR2 is FQNEAQ. The V and J ends lost 5 bases and 2 bases, in that order; junction bases with no gene match: 8. The CDR3 is 15 residues long. CDR3 DNA sequence: TGTGCCAGCAGCGTACCGGGACAGAAAAACTATGGCTACACCTTC. Its protein product is CASSVPGQKNYGYTF.

The table lists this clonotype with many counts. The rearrangement joins TRBV5-1 to TRBJ1-2; TRBD1 might be the D (5 bases). Trimming took 0 bases from V and 1 from J, leaving 10 bases between them. Germline values: CDR1 SGHRS, CDR2 YFSETQ. CDR3 size: 15 residues. The CDR3 sequence: CASSLDGGYNYGYTF. The CDR3 coding sequence is TGCGCCAGCAGCTTGGACGGGGGATATAACTATGGCTACACCTTC. The full variable domain, completed using reference TRBV5-1 and TRBJ1-2, is KAGVTQTPRYLIKTRGQQVTLSCSPISGHRSVSWYQQTPGQGLQFLFEYFSETQRNKGNFPGRFSGRQFSNSRSEMNVSTLELGDSALYLCASSLDGGYNYGYTFGSGTRLTVV.

This clonotype was found many times. The chain uses TRBV20-1 and TRBJ1-3; 7 bases match TRBD1. Germline values: CDR1 DFQATT, CDR2 SNEGSKA (reference sequence). The CDR3 covers 14 residues. V trimming: 2 bases; J trimming: 2 bases; junction bases outside the gene matches: 3. CDR3 protein: CSARRGQTGNTIYF. The CDR3 DNA follows: TGCAGTGCTAGAAGGGGGCAGACTGGAAACACCATATATTTT.